This T cell receptor beta chain comes out of a study of CD4 T cell repertoires and nickel (dated by TCRdb to about 2020). Libraries were constructed by RT-PCR. Sequencer: Illumina MiSeq. The public sequencing data were trimmed at Q25 with fastp and processed into clonotypes with MiXCR by TCRdb, which kept only in-frame beta chains. Rows merge per CDR3 protein into single entries with the most common DNA and genes. The sample data list about 480 distinct CDR3 sequences, and about 70% of these were observed just once. The ten biggest clones cover under 7.5% of the sample. This clonotype was observed a handful of times. Its recognized antigen is unknown. The sample holds no much larger clone one base away, and base qualities are not on file. The germline V gene provides CDR1 MDHEN and CDR2 SYDVKM. The CDR3 starts with the cysteine, ends with the phenylalanine, and has 15 residues. The retained sequence is limited to the CDR3, 45 bases, with the frame set at the first base. Relative to germline, V is 5 bases shorter and J is 3 bases shorter, with 14 bases between their ends.

The rearranged segments are TRBV28 and TRBJ1-5; the D gene identity is not certain. This TCR was sampled from a human donor in a nickel allergy study, with or without nickel allergy (not recorded which). It is not recorded whether this sample comes from one donor or several. Source material: CD4+ T cells from blood, not recorded whether cultured. The CDR3 reads as follows: CASSGRRLNNQPQHF. Here is the DNA: TGTGCCAGCAGTGGAAGACGTCTGAACAATCAGCCCCAGCATTTT.